This note documents a single T cell receptor (beta chain) sequence. What it recognizes is unknown. The data belong to a study of PD-1 blockade in classical Hodgkin lymphoma. Study context: The study gave patients nivolumab 3 mg/kg intravenously every 2 weeks.

Using immunoSEQ multiplex PCR, the repertoire was profiled, and TCRdb retains in-frame clones only, with some absent. This table holds 15,000 to 20,000 clones, about 68% found once. The V gene lost 5 bases and the J gene lost 1 base, with 17 bases spanning the gap. CDR1 is LGHNA, CDR2 YSLEER, per germline. The CDR3 covers 16 residues. Time point: cycle 4 day 1 (C4D1), after more than five weeks of nivolumab. The patients all showed relapse after autologous stem cell transplantation, while their brentuximab vedotin exposure varied. Researchers report purifying CD4+ T cells from thawed PBMCs by magnetic negative selection. Study conclusions and caveats: Those achieving complete response showed baseline diversity like newly diagnosed patients. When nivolumab was started under 1 year after ASCT, patients were excluded.

The receptor's source is a human donor with classical Hodgkin lymphoma. The sample in question was CD4+ T cells from blood, obtained before the fourth cycle of nivolumab. The chain recombines TRBV4-3 with TRBJ1-1; possibly TRBD1 for D (6 bases). The CDR3 loop reads CASSNMRQAGNTEAFF. The CDR3 DNA follows: TGCGCCAGCAGCAACATGAGACAGGCCGGGAACACTGAAGCTTTCTTT.